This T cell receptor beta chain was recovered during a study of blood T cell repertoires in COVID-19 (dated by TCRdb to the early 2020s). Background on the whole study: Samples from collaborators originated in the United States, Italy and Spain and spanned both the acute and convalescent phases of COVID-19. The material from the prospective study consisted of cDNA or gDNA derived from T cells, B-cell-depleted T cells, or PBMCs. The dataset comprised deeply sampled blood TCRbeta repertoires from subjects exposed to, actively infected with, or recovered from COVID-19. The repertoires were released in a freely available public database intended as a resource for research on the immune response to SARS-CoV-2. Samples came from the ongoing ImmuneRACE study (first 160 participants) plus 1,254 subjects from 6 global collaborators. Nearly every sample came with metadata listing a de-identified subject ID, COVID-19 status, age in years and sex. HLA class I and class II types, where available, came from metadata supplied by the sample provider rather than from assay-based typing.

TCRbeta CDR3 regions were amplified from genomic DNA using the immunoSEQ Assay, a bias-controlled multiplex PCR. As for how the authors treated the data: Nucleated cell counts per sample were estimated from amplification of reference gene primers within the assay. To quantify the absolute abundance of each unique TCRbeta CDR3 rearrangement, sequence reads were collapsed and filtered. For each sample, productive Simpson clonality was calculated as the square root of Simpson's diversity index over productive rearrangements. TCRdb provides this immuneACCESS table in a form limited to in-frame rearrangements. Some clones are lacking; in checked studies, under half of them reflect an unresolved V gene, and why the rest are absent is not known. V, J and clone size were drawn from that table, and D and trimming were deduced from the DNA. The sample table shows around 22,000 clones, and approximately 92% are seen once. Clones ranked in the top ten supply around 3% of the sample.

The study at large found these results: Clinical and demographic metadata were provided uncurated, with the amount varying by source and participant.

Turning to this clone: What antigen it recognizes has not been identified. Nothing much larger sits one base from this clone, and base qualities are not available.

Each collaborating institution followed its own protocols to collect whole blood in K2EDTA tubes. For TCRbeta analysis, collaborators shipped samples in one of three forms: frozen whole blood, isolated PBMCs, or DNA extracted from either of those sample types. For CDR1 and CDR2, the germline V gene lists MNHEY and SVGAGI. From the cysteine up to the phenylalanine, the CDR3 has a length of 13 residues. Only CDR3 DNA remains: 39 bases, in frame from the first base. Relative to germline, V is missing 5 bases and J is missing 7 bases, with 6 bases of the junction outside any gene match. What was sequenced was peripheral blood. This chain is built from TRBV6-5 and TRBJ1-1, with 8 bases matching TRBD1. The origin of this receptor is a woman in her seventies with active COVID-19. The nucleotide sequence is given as TGTGCCAGCAGTCGGACAGGGAGGATTGAAGCTTTCTTT. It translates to CASSRTGRIEAFF.